These T cell receptor beta chains were read from a single sample in a study of shared clonotypes between healthy human individuals. The data were produced by immunoSEQ multiplex PCR, yet TCRdb's version contains in-frame clones alone and is incomplete. The sample has 650,000 to 800,000 clones; roughly 94% are singletons. The specimen sequenced was naive CD8+ T cells sorted from blood. Every receptor here comes from a man aged 25 to 40 in good health. CDR3s include the opening cysteine and the closing phenylalanine or tryptophan. Fields, in order: D gene, J gene, V gene, clone size, CDR3 protein, CDR3 DNA. A D gene is named only where the DNA matches it firmly. Not all rows give a size; the values are once, few, many and, for expanded clones, a class.

TRBD2 | TRBJ2-5 | TRBV7-8 | . | CASSLDLSSGQETQYF | TGTGCCAGCAGCTTAGACCTGTCTAGCGGACAAGAGACCCAGTACTTC
. | TRBJ2-7 | TRBV7-9 | . | CASSSNLGTDHFAYEQYF | TGTGCCAGCAGCTCCAATCTAGGGACCGACCATTTCGCCTACGAGCAGTACTTC
. | TRBJ1-1 | TRBV19 | . | CASSGGAEKNTEAFF | TGTGCCAGTAGTGGCGGGGCAGAGAAGAACACTGAAGCTTTCTTT
. | TRBJ2-2 | TRBV18 | . | CASSPPILTGELFF | TGTGCCAGCTCACCACCGATCCTGACCGGGGAGCTGTTTTTT
TRBD1 | TRBJ2-1 | TRBV4-1 | . | CASSQEAGGYNEQFF | TGCGCCAGCAGCCAAGAAGCAGGGGGTTACAATGAGCAGTTCTTC
. | TRBJ2-5 | TRBV29-1 | . | CSVEDIPSRDNQETQYF | TGCAGCGTTGAAGATATCCCTTCCCGGGACAACCAAGAGACCCAGTACTTC
TRBD2 | TRBJ2-6 | TRBV19 | . | CASSVTSGSTSGANVLTF | TGTGCCAGTAGTGTAACTAGCGGGAGTACTTCTGGGGCCAACGTCCTGACTTTC
TRBD1 | TRBJ2-3 | TRBV11-2 | . | CASSLGDRGDTDTQYF | TGTGCCAGCAGCTTAGGTGACAGGGGTGACACAGATACGCAGTATTTT
TRBD2 | TRBJ2-1 | TRBV5-6 | . | CASLLRGGVYNEQFF | TGTGCCAGCCTCCTCCGGGGGGGTGTGTACAATGAGCAGTTCTTC
TRBD2 | TRBJ2-1 | TRBV7-6 | . | CASSLGSGLAALEVHEQFF | TGTGCCAGCAGCTTAGGATCGGGTCTAGCGGCCCTGGAGGTCCATGAGCAGTTCTTC
. | TRBJ2-7 | TRBV7-9 | once | CASSLRGATNYEQYF | TGTGCCAGCAGCTTAAGGGGTGCGACTAACTACGAGCAGTACTTC
TRBD2 | TRBJ2-7 | TRBV27 | . | CASSRLAGIFYEQYF | TGTGCCAGCAGTCGACTAGCGGGGATTTTCTACGAGCAGTACTTC
TRBD2 | TRBJ2-2 | TRBV7-9 | . | CASRLGGEGTGELFF | TGTGCCAGCAGGCTTGGAGGGGAGGGCACCGGGGAGCTGTTTTTT
. | TRBJ2-3 | TRBV27 | . | CASSFALGAGDTQYF | TGTGCCAGCAGTTTCGCCCTTGGGGCGGGAGATACGCAGTATTTT
TRBD1 | TRBJ2-7 | TRBV7-6 | . | CASSLTGVAYEQYF | TGTGCCAGCAGCCTGACAGGGGTTGCCTACGAGCAGTACTTC
. | TRBJ2-5 | TRBV6-6 | . | CASSYSRERETQYF | TGTGCCAGCAGTTACTCTCGGGAGCGGGAGACCCAGTACTTC
. | TRBJ2-2 | TRBV11-2 | once | CASRKYTGELFF | TGTGCCAGCCGCAAGTACACCGGGGAGCTGTTTTTT
. | TRBJ2-7 | TRBV7-2 | . | CASSGGGPEQYF | TGTGCCAGCAGCGGAGGGGGCCCCGAGCAGTACTTC
. | TRBJ1-1 | TRBV2 | . | CASSVGGNTEAFF | TGTGCCAGCAGTGTGGGGGGCAACACTGAAGCTTTCTTT
. | TRBJ1-4 | TRBV4-1 | . | CASSQDEKLFF | TGCGCCAGCAGCCAAGATGAAAAACTGTTTTTT
. | TRBJ1-2 | TRBV27 | . | CASSSLGGSYGYTF | TGTGCCAGCAGTTCCCTTGGAGGGAGCTATGGCTACACCTTC
. | TRBJ1-5 | TRBV27 | . | CASSPGTDSNQPQHF | TGTGCCAGCAGCCCCGGGACCGATAGCAATCAGCCCCAGCATTTT
TRBD2 | TRBJ2-3 | TRBV7-2 | . | CASSLLAGGLADTQYF | TGTGCCAGCAGCCTACTAGCGGGAGGGCTGGCAGATACGCAGTATTTT
. | TRBJ2-1 | TRBV5-5 | few | CASSGSGHNEQFF | TGTGCCAGCAGCGGGAGTGGACACAATGAGCAGTTCTTC
. | TRBJ1-1 | TRBV4-3 | . | CASSQITKNTEAFF | TGCGCCAGCAGCCAGATTACGAAGAACACTGAAGCTTTCTTT
. | TRBJ1-5 | TRBV10-2 | . | CASSGFSNQPQHF | TGCGCCAGCAGCGGGTTTAGCAATCAGCCCCAGCATTTT
TRBD2 | TRBJ2-7 | TRBV6-5 | . | CASSSHLAGAPPEQYF | TGTGCCAGCAGTTCGCATCTAGCGGGAGCTCCTCCCGAGCAGTACTTC
. | TRBJ2-5 | TRBV4-3 | . | CASSQDLGFWETQYF | TGCGCCAGCAGCCAAGATTTGGGGTTTTGGGAGACCCAGTACTTC